This TCR beta chain was sequenced during a study of vaccination and CD4 T cells after COVID-19. This clonotype counts as medium-sized. The antigen is not known. The CDR3 length is 13 residues. J was trimmed by 5 bases and V by 3 bases; bases with no gene match: 7. Germline loops: CDR1 GTSNPN, CDR2 SVGIG (reference sequence). Treatment defined: roughly 10-day PBMC culture with coronavirus spike peptide pools or control peptides (ViraFEST assay). Study findings and constraints: In convalescent patients, 304 of 307 vaccine-specific clones were spike mono-reactive.

With the Oncomine TCR Beta short-read assay, DNA from cultured CD4+ T cells was sequenced. After culture, CD4+ T cells served as the source for genomic DNA extraction. TCRdb reprocessed the PCR reads with MiXCR, giving one entry per CDR3 protein. Of approximately 4,100 distinct CDR3 sequences in the sample, 20% are singletons; the top ten hold about 25%. This sequence was found in a human donor who had recovered from COVID-19. The chain couples TRBV30 to TRBJ2-7; 7 bases are a match to TRBD1. The sequenced material came from CD4+ T cells from blood, cultured in vitro. CDR3 DNA: TGTGCCTGGAGGACAGGGTTAAACCACGAGCAGTACTTC. Residues: CAWRTGLNHEQYF.